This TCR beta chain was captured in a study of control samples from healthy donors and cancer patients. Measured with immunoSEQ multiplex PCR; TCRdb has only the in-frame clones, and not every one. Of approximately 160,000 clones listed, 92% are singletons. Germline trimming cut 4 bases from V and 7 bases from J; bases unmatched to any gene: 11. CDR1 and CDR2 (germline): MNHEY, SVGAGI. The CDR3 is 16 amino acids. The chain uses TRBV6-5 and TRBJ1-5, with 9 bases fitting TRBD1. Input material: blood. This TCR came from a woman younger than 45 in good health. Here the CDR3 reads CASSSFTGGAPQPQHF. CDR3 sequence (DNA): TGTGCCAGCAGTTCCTTCACAGGGGGCGCCCCCCAGCCCCAGCATTTT.